The next 23 T cell receptor beta chains were all read from a single sample in a study of cytomegalovirus exposure and HLA in healthy donors. In the PCR, 60 Vbeta and 13 Jbeta primers were used. Only in-frame clones appear in the TCRdb table, and some are missing; sequencing was by immunoSEQ multiplex PCR. The data contain about 120,000 clones, about 60% of them seen just once; the ten biggest clones take up 9% to 10%. The sequenced sample was PBMCs. All receptors derive from a man aged 40-49 years in good health and CMV-seropositive.

DNA for the CDR3: TGTGCCAGCAGTTACCGGGACAGGGGCAGAGGCGGCATTCAGTACTTC. This encodes CASSYRDRGRGGIQYF. The rearrangement joins TRBV6-5 to TRBJ2-4; 10 nucleotides align to TRBD1. Germline CDR1 reads MNHEY; CDR2 reads SVGAGI. This CDR3 has 16 amino acids. V lost 2 bases to trimming and J lost 9 bases; unmatched junction nucleotides: 10.

The chain carries TRBV6-5 and TRBJ1-2; 7 bases map to TRBD1. Germline CDR1 reads MNHEY; CDR2 reads SVGAGI. V was pared by 0 bases and J by 3 bases, with 7 bases of the junction left unmatched. The CDR3 length is 16 residues. CDR3 sequence reads: CASSYSSIGGYYGYTF. CDR3 sequence (DNA): TGTGCCAGCAGTTACTCCTCAATAGGGGGCTACTATGGCTACACCTTC.

The genes are TRBV18 and TRBJ2-7, with D tentatively TRBD1 (5 bases). This CDR3 comprises 15 residues. Between the trimmed V and J ends, which lost 0 bases and 0 bases, there was a span of 9 bases. Germline lookup yields CDR1 KGHSH and CDR2 LQKENI. The CDR3 DNA follows: TGTGCCAGCTCACCACCCCAGGGCCTCTCCTACGAGCAGTACTTC. Translated, it gives CASSPPQGLSYEQYF.

This chain links TRBV29-1 with TRBJ2-7; 8 nucleotides align to TRBD1. Trimming removed 0 bases from V and 4 bases from J; junction bases left unmatched: 5. Germline V lookup: CDR1 SQVTM, CDR2 ANQGSEA. The CDR3 length is 14 residues. CDR3 sequence reads: CSVEDNTGGYEQYF. The DNA for the CDR3 is TGCAGCGTTGAAGATAACACAGGGGGGTACGAGCAGTACTTC.

The chain recombines TRBV10-2 with TRBJ2-5; D is perhaps TRBD2 (5 bases). V was pared by 6 bases and J by 2 bases, with 10 bases between. The CDR3 covers 13 residues. Germline assignment: CDR1 WSHSY and CDR2 SAAADI. In DNA, the CDR3 is TGCGCCAGCAGATTAGCGTCTCAAGAGACCCAGTACTTC. This gives the protein CASRLASQETQYF.

The V call is TRBV5-6, the J call TRBJ2-1, with D maybe TRBD2 (5 bases). Trimming removed 1 base at V and 0 bases at J, with 8 bases between. CDR1 and CDR2 from the germline V gene are SGHDT and YYEEEE. The CDR3 is made up of 15 amino acids. Here the CDR3 DNA reads TGTGCCAGCAGCTTGACTGGACTCTCCTACAATGAGCAGTTCTTC. Its protein is CASSLTGLSYNEQFF.

This chain uses TRBV4-2 with TRBJ2-3, with 8 bases lining up with TRBD2. CDR3 length: 18 amino acids. After removal of 0 bases from V and 3 bases from J, the junction contained 11 bases not matched to a gene. Germline loops: CDR1 LGHNA, CDR2 YNFKEQ. The CDR3 protein is CASSQDQTSVGRTDTQYF. The CDR3 DNA reads as TGTGCCAGCAGCCAAGACCAGACTAGCGTGGGCCGGACAGATACGCAGTATTTT.

A single count supports this clone. The sample has other DNA sequences that encode this CDR3 too. The chain links TRBV5-1 to TRBJ2-5, with a possible D match to TRBD1 (5 bases). CDR3 size: 13 residues. Germline-derived CDR1 and CDR2 are SGHRS and YFSETQ. The ends were cut back, 2 bases at V and 3 bases at J, with 8 bases in the middle. CDR3 nucleotides: TGCGCCAGCAGCTTTGAAGGGGAAGAGACCCAGTACTTC. It codes for CASSFEGEETQYF.

V and J are TRBV7-3 and TRBJ2-1; possibly TRBD2 for D (5 bases). There are 20 residues in the CDR3. V was clipped by 5 bases and J by 0 bases, with 26 bases between them. The germline CDR1 and CDR2 sequences are SGHTA and FQGTGA. The CDR3 DNA reads TGTGCCAGCAGCCTCCCCCGAGAGGGTGGAACGCCAAGCTCCTACAATGAGCAGTTCTTC. Protein sequence: CASSLPREGGTPSSYNEQFF. Based on the CDR3 plus reference TRBV7-3 and TRBJ2-1, the full variable domain is GAGVSQTPSNKVTEKGKYVELRCDPISGHTALYWYRQSLGQGPEFLIYFQGTGAADDSGLPNDRFFAVRPEGSVSTLKIQRTERGDSAVYLCASSLPREGGTPSSYNEQFFGPGTRLTVL.

This clone was found a few times. DNA of the CDR3: TGTGCCAGCAGCGGTTCAACAGGGTCGAGGGGCGAGCAGTACTTC. Amino acid sequence: CASSGSTGSRGEQYF. V and J are TRBV9 and TRBJ2-7, with D maybe TRBD1 (6 bases). Germline V gene sequence: CDR1 SGDLS, CDR2 YYNGEE. Deletions cut 3 bases from V and 6 bases from J, with 19 bases between. The CDR3 sequence is 15 residues long. Full variable domain (remainder filled in from reference TRBV9 and TRBJ2-7): DSGVTQTPKHLITATGQRVTLRCSPRSGDLSVYWYQQSLDQGLQFLIQYYNGEERAKGNILERFSAQQFPDLHSELNLSSLELGDSALYFCASSGSTGSRGEQYFGPGTRLTVT.

Only a few counts were recorded for this clone. V and J are TRBV6-5 and TRBJ2-7; D is unresolved. This CDR3 is 11 amino acids long. Deletions cut 3 bases from V and 6 bases from J, with 6 bases between. CDR1 and CDR2 from the germline V gene are MNHEY and SVGAGI. The CDR3 reads CASSYQLEQYF. As DNA, the CDR3 is TGTGCCAGCAGTTATCAACTCGAGCAGTACTTC.

CDR3 DNA sequence: TGTGCCAGCAGCTTCGACGGCGGGAGGGCCAGTTCCGAGCAGTACTTC. Amino acids: CASSFDGGRASSEQYF. The chain uses TRBV11-2 and TRBJ2-7; 9 nucleotides agree with TRBD2. The CDR3 is 16 amino acids. The germline CDR1 and CDR2 sequences are SGHAT and FQNNGV. The J segment lost 6 bases and the V segment lost 3 bases, leaving 12 bases of the junction unmatched.

This chain links TRBV2 with TRBJ1-2; D might be TRBD1 (5 bases). Per germline, CDR1 SNHLY and CDR2 FYNNEI. This CDR3 spans 13 amino acids. With 4 bases removed from V and 6 bases from J, the gap between germline ends came to 12 bases. CDR3 loop: CASSGAGINGYTF. The CDR3 DNA is TGTGCCAGCAGTGGGGCAGGGATCAATGGCTACACCTTC.

This clone was recorded a few times. In the same sample, other DNA sequences code for this CDR3. The rearrangement links TRBV7-6 to TRBJ2-7; 7 nucleotides match TRBD1. Germline values: CDR1 SGHVS, CDR2 FNYEAQ. J lost 3 bases, V lost 1 base, and 3 bases had no gene match. The CDR3 is 14 residues long. The CDR3, as DNA: TGTGCCAGCAGCTTAGGACGGGACAGCTACGAGCAGTACTTC. Translated, it gives CASSLGRDSYEQYF.

This clone came up a few times. The V and J genes are TRBV6-1 and TRBJ1-3; no clear D. Trimming shortened V by 7 bases and J by 0 bases, and 10 bases separated the two germline ends. The CDR3 totals 14 residues. Germline CDR1 and CDR2: MNHNS and SASEGT. CDR3 in amino acids: CASTETFSGNTIYF. CDR3 sequence (DNA): TGTGCCAGCACCGAGACTTTCTCTGGAAACACCATATATTTT.

This clone was seen just once. The rearrangement links TRBV6-4 to TRBJ1-2, with 7 bases identical to TRBD1. CDR3 size: 15 residues. Germline V lookup: CDR1 MRHNA, CDR2 SNTAGT. Trimming at V came to 6 bases and at J to 3 bases, leaving 10 bases not matched to a gene. Here the CDR3 DNA reads TGTGCCAGCAGGGAGACAGGGAGTGGGCACTATGGCTACACCTTC. Translation gives CASRETGSGHYGYTF.

This sequence joins TRBV2 and TRBJ1-1; D may be TRBD1 (5 bases). CDR1 is SNHLY and CDR2 is FYNNEI in the germline V gene. This CDR3 region has 14 residues. V lost 3 bases, J lost 5 bases, and 13 bases lay in between. The CDR3 sequence: CASSDQGGLTEAFF. The CDR3 DNA follows: TGTGCCAGCAGTGACCAGGGAGGGTTGACTGAAGCTTTCTTT.

The chain has TRBV28 and TRBJ1-2; 8 bases line up with TRBD1. In germline, CDR1 is MDHEN, CDR2 SYDVKM. V shed 6 bases and J 8 bases; nucleotides not matched to a gene: 11. The CDR3 loop spans 14 amino acids. The CDR3 is CASREAGGASGYTF. In nucleotides, the CDR3 is TGTGCCAGCAGAGAGGCAGGGGGCGCTTCCGGCTACACCTTC.

V and J are TRBV7-2 and TRBJ2-5, with TRBD1 matching 12 bases. The germline V gene has CDR1 SGHTA and CDR2 FQGNSA. The CDR3 is 15 amino acids. The V and J ends lost 5 bases and 5 bases, in that order; junction bases with no gene match: 6. CDR3 sequence: CASSLSGTGGETQYF. The CDR3 bases are TGTGCCAGCAGCCTCTCCGGGACAGGGGGCGAGACCCAGTACTTC.

This clone was detected only a few times. V gene TRBV11-2 combines with J gene TRBJ2-7; the D gene is possibly TRBD1 (6 bases). The V end was cut by 5 bases, the J end by 2 bases, with 10 bases between. Germline values: CDR1 SGHAT, CDR2 FQNNGV. This CDR3 is 13 amino acids long. CDR3 nucleotide sequence: TGTGCCAGCAGCCGATCAGGGGCCTACGAGCAGTACTTC. Its protein product is CASSRSGAYEQYF.

This clone was detected a few times. The chain recombines TRBV25-1 with TRBJ2-3; 8 nucleotides agree with TRBD2. Germline CDR1 reads MGHDK; CDR2 reads SYGVNS. Trimming took 4 bases from V and 2 from J; bases not matched to a gene: 2. There are 14 residues in the CDR3. The CDR3 region is CASSAAGATDTQYF. CDR3 in DNA: TGTGCCAGCAGTGCAGCGGGGGCCACAGATACGCAGTATTTT.

This chain uses TRBV7-8 with TRBJ2-1, with 10 bases lining up with TRBD2. CDR3 length: 17 amino acids. The ends lost 4 bases at V and 0 bases at J; junction bases unmatched: 6. From germline, CDR1 is SGHVS and CDR2 FQNEAQ. CDR3 loop: CASSSLAGGRSYNEQFF. The CDR3 DNA follows: TGTGCCAGCAGCTCATTAGCGGGGGGACGCTCCTACAATGAGCAGTTCTTC. The entire variable domain, with the rest obtained from reference TRBV7-8 and TRBJ2-1, is as follows: GAGVSQSPRYKVAKRGQDVALRCDPISGHVSLFWYQQALGQGPEFLTYFQNEAQLDKSGLPSDRFFAERPEGSVSTLKIQRTQQEDSAVYLCASSSLAGGRSYNEQFFGPGTRLTVL.

The chain employs TRBV29-1 and TRBJ2-7; D is ambiguous. V was pared by 7 bases and J by 0 bases, with 19 bases between. This CDR3 region has 15 residues. CDR1 is SQVTM, CDR2 ANQGSEA, per germline. This CDR3 reads CSAPLPGANSYEQYF. CDR3 nucleotides: TGCAGCGCCCCTCTTCCTGGAGCCAACTCCTACGAGCAGTACTTC.